The clone carrying this T cell receptor beta chain came up once. The sample holds other DNA sequences that translate to the same CDR3. The entry originates in a study of blood T cell repertoires in COVID-19. Study background: T cells, B-cell-depleted T cells, or PBMCs provided the cDNA or gDNA that served as material.

The authors' processing: Using reference gene primer amplification, nucleated cell counts were estimated. Using immunoSEQ multiplex PCR, the repertoire was profiled, and TCRdb retains in-frame clones only, with some absent. The V and J calls and clone size come from that table; D and trimming were worked out from the DNA. The sample yields roughly 67,000 clones, 86% seen once. Trimming took 0 bases from V and 4 from J, leaving 8 bases between them. This CDR3 is 13 amino acids long. Germline CDR1 reads SGHNT; CDR2 reads YYREEE (reference sequence). The V call is TRBV5-4, the J call TRBJ2-7; a possible D gene is TRBD2 (5 bases). The receptor was derived from a man aged 45-65 years with active COVID-19. The specimen was peripheral blood. CDR3 sequence reads: CASSLGAAYEQYF. CDR3 nucleotides: TGTGCCAGCAGCTTGGGAGCGGCGTACGAGCAGTACTTC.